What follows are 20 T cell receptor beta chains derived from one specimen sequenced in a study of post-analysis software for immune sequencing data. Broader study findings: Higher frequency in patients than in controls was seen for 5 or 6 TRBV segments, with TRBV5-6, TRBV5-1 and TRBV20-1 among them.

cDNA libraries for TCR beta contained unique molecular identifiers. TCRdb used MiXCR to reprocess the PCR reads, holding one entry per CDR3 protein. The profile covers approximately 460,000 distinct CDR3 sequences, with 45% appearing a single time and roughly an eighth taken by the ten largest. No antigen has been identified for these receptors. Sequencing was done on a sample of blood. The receptors stem from a girl aged 5-17 years with multiple sclerosis.

This clonotype was detected a few times. The rearrangement joins TRBV5-4 to TRBJ2-5; no clear D. Looked up from germline, CDR1 is SGHNT and CDR2 is YYREEE (reference sequence). CDR3 length: 14 residues. The germline V and J ends were trimmed by 4 bases and 5 bases, with 15 bases remaining between them. The CDR3 region is CASSADLTEETQYF. DNA for the CDR3: TGTGCCAGCAGCGCGGACCTTACCGAGGAGACCCAGTACTTC.

This clonotype was counted between two and nine times. The CDR3 is CSVEGPYGRYNEQFF. The CDR3 coding sequence is TGCAGCGTTGAAGGTCCCTACGGCCGCTACAATGAGCAGTTCTTC. The chain recombines TRBV29-1 with TRBJ2-1; D unresolved. In germline, CDR1 is SQVTM, CDR2 ANQGSEA. This CDR3 is built from 15 residues. The V and J ends lost 1 base and 3 bases respectively, with 13 bases between them.

There are many counts of this clonotype. This rearrangement joins TRBV5-6 to TRBJ2-7; the D is unclear. The germline V gene has CDR1 SGHDT and CDR2 YYEEEE. CDR3 length: 12 residues. V was clipped by 5 bases and J by 3 bases, with 9 bases between them. The CDR3 DNA is TGTGCCAGCAGTTTAGGAAACTACGAGCAGTACTTC. Its protein is CASSLGNYEQYF.

The rearrangement links TRBV25-1 to TRBJ2-5; a possible D gene is TRBD1 (7 bases). Per germline, CDR1 MGHDK and CDR2 SYGVNS. Trimming stripped 7 bases from V and 1 base from J, with 13 bases between. The CDR3 has 14 amino acids. CDR3 nucleotide sequence: TGTGCCAGCACCAGGGGGGTATTCCAAGAGACCCAGTACTTC. It is translated as CASTRGVFQETQYF.

Written as DNA, the CDR3 is TGTGCCAGCAGTGATCTAGGGGGCGAGAACTATGGCTACACCTTC. Its translation is CASSDLGGENYGYTF. The V gene is TRBV25-1, the J gene TRBJ1-2; 7 bases are a match to TRBD1. CDR3 length: 15 amino acids. The trim removed 3 bases at V and 2 bases at J, leaving 6 bases unmatched. The germline gives CDR1 MGHDK, CDR2 SYGVNS.

The rearrangement links TRBV4-2 to TRBJ1-4; tentatively, D is TRBD1 (5 bases). Trimming left V 0 bases short and J 0 bases short, with 8 bases between. Germline CDR1 reads LGHNA; CDR2 reads YNFKEQ. The CDR3 consists of 16 residues. The CDR3 DNA is TGTGCCAGCAGCCAAGACAGGGATTCAACTAATGAAAAACTGTTTTTT. Amino acids: CASSQDRDSTNEKLFF.

This chain uses TRBV7-2 with TRBJ2-4; tentatively, D is TRBD1 (5 bases). Trimming shortened V by 4 bases and J by 15 bases, and 16 bases separated the two germline ends. This CDR3 has 12 residues. Germline loops: CDR1 SGHTA, CDR2 FQGNSA. The CDR3 DNA reads TGTGCCAGCAGCTCCCAAAGGGGTAGCCGGTACTTC. Translated: CASSSQRGSRYF.

The rearrangement links TRBV5-1 to TRBJ2-5; D uncertain. Germline CDR1 SGHRS, CDR2 YFSETQ. The ends were cut back, 5 bases at V and 3 bases at J, with 11 bases in the middle. This CDR3 is built from 13 residues. The CDR3, as DNA: TGCGCCAGCAGATCCAGACCCGAAGAGACCCAGTACTTC. It yields the protein CASRSRPEETQYF. The full variable domain, rest sourced from reference TRBV5-1 and TRBJ2-5, is KAGVTQTPRYLIKTRGQQVTLSCSPISGHRSVSWYQQTPGQGLQFLFEYFSETQRNKGNFPGRFSGRQFSNSRSEMNVSTLELGDSALYLCASRSRPEETQYFGPGTRLLVL.

This clonotype was counted only a few times. The chain employs TRBV5-1 and TRBJ2-3; the D is unclear. This CDR3 has 14 residues. V was cut by 0 bases and J by 10 bases, with 15 bases left in between. Germline CDR1 is SGHRS and CDR2 is YFSETQ. The CDR3 nucleotides read TGCGCCAGCAGCTTGGGGCTAGGCGGCTATTCGCAGTATTTT. It translates to CASSLGLGGYSQYF.

The table lists this clonotype with a few counts. The rearrangement links TRBV28 to TRBJ1-2, with D uncertain. Trimming removed 6 bases from V and 8 bases from J, with 19 bases in between. The germline CDR1 and CDR2 sequences are MDHEN and SYDVKM. The CDR3 loop spans 14 amino acids. CDR3 residues: CASRPAKAPPGYTF. As DNA, the CDR3 is TGTGCCAGCAGGCCAGCGAAGGCCCCCCCCGGCTACACCTTC.

The chain combines TRBV25-1 with TRBJ2-3; TRBD1 aligns across 8 bases. The CDR3 totals 18 residues. CDR1 and CDR2 (germline): MGHDK, SYGVNS. V trimming: 3 bases; J trimming: 3 bases; junction bases outside the gene matches: 14. The CDR3 sequence: CASSDFPFGQGSTDTQYF. CDR3 coding DNA: TGTGCCAGCAGTGATTTTCCTTTTGGACAGGGCAGTACAGATACGCAGTATTTT.

J is TRBJ2-5 and V is TRBV10-3; possible D gene TRBD2, 6 bases. Germline CDR1 reads ENHRY; CDR2 reads SYGVKD. The CDR3 sequence is 13 residues long. Trimming shortened V by 6 bases and J by 1 base, and 9 bases separated the two germline ends. The CDR3 DNA follows: TGTGCCATCAGGCGGGAAACCCAAGAGACCCAGTACTTC. Translation: CAIRRETQETQYF.

The chain is built from TRBV5-1 and TRBJ2-7; TRBD2 aligns across 10 bases. The J segment lost 2 bases and the V segment lost 6 bases, leaving 11 bases of the junction unmatched. The CDR3 contains 16 residues. Germline values: CDR1 SGHRS, CDR2 YFSETQ. CDR3 in amino acids: CASTDPTSGETYEQYF. In DNA, the CDR3 is TGCGCCAGCACTGACCCCACTAGCGGGGAAACCTACGAGCAGTACTTC.

This chain joins TRBV7-8 and TRBJ2-1; D perhaps matches TRBD2 (6 bases). The germline CDR1 and CDR2 sequences are SGHVS and FQNEAQ. The CDR3 length is 14 residues. Deletions cut 5 bases from V and 8 bases from J, with 16 bases between. CDR3: CASSNRGTSHEQFF. The CDR3 bases are TGTGCCAGCAGCAACCGGGGGACCAGTCATGAGCAGTTCTTC.

This clonotype occurred a few times. This chain connects TRBV25-1 to TRBJ1-2; D possibly corresponds to TRBD1 (6 bases). The CDR3 has 14 residues. Per the germline V gene, CDR1 is MGHDK and CDR2 is SYGVNS. V lost 4 bases and J lost 7, with 16 bases in between. CDR3 sequence: CASSGIDRTFGYTF. The CDR3 coding sequence is TGTGCCAGCAGTGGGATTGACAGGACCTTTGGCTACACCTTC.

The rearrangement uses TRBV20-1 and TRBJ2-7; D unclear. Germline CDR1 reads DFQATT; CDR2 reads SNEGSKA (reference sequence). V was cut by 5 bases and J by 0 bases, with 17 bases left in between. This CDR3 has 15 residues. CDR3 amino acids: CSAPESRPVSYEQYF. The CDR3 region has the DNA TGCAGTGCTCCGGAGAGTAGGCCAGTCTCCTACGAGCAGTACTTC.

There are a few counts of this clonotype. V usage is TRBV7-8 and J usage is TRBJ2-1, with TRBD1 identical over 11 bases. The J segment lost 5 bases and the V segment lost 8 bases, leaving 8 bases of the junction unmatched. Germline CDR1 is SGHVS and CDR2 is FQNEAQ. The CDR3 runs to 15 residues. The CDR3 DNA follows: TGTGCCAGCCGAGCTGGGACAGGGGGTAACAATGAGCAGTTCTTC. It encodes CASRAGTGGNNEQFF.

Details on this clonotype: The germline gene is not matched at one end of the junction; a read error may be the cause. This chain links TRBV7-2 with TRBJ2-5; the match to TRBD2 covers 8 bases. The germline CDR1 and CDR2 sequences are SGHTA and FQGNSA. The CDR3 is made up of 13 amino acids. CDR3 amino acids: CASSGTGGEIQYF. Here the CDR3 DNA reads TGTGCCAGCAGCGGGACGGGAGGGGAGATCCAGTACTTC.

The rearrangement joins TRBV5-1 to TRBJ2-7, with TRBD2 matching over 8 bases. This CDR3 comprises 15 residues. The V and J ends lost 0 bases and 3 bases, in that order; junction bases with no gene match: 5. The germline gives CDR1 SGHRS, CDR2 YFSETQ. The CDR3 loop reads CASSLALLADYEQYF. The CDR3 DNA is TGCGCCAGCAGCTTGGCCTTACTAGCGGACTACGAGCAGTACTTC.

The chain couples TRBV24-1 to TRBJ2-5; 7 bases map to TRBD2. This CDR3 is built from 14 residues. J gave up 0 bases and V 9 bases, and 6 bases lay outside the gene matches. Germline lookup yields CDR1 KGHDR and CDR2 SFDVKD. The CDR3 DNA is TGTGCCACCCGGGCGGGAGTGAACCAAGAGACCCAGTACTTC. Its translation is CATRAGVNQETQYF.